This T cell receptor (beta chain) was sequenced during a study of regulatory T cells in long-lasting Graves disease. Turning to the study itself: The antithyroid drugs taken by newly diagnosed Graves' patients had been used for under 3 months. Study-wide findings and caveats: Less diverse TCR repertoires were seen in persistent Graves' patients than in newly diagnosed ones.

CDR1 and CDR2 from the germline V gene are SGHKS and YYEKEE (reference sequence). Trimming removed 3 bases at V and 10 bases at J, with 11 bases between. The CDR3 consists of 12 residues. Library construction for TCR beta used iRepertoire HTBI primers and Arm-PCR of CDR3 regions. TCRdb re-called the multiplex PCR reads with MiXCR, one entry per CDR3 protein. The sample yields more than 300,000 distinct CDR3 sequences, 15% to 20% seen once. Time point described: newly diagnosed GD, antithyroid drugs for less than 3 months. Making the TCR library involved RNA that had been extracted from PBMCs. This clonotype was picked up a small number of times. As yet, its antigen is unknown. This sample was shared with a second study, whose subject was T cells in Graves' hyperthyroidism and ophthalmopathy. This second study notes: Clinicians diagnosed patients from clinical symptoms, serum thyroxine and TRAb, thyroid ultrasound and orbital computed tomography. Using 13 V-J features, a model discriminated ophthalmopathy from stable hyperthyroidism.

The chain joins TRBV5-5 to TRBJ1-5; unclear D gene. The sample here was peripheral blood mononuclear cells (PBMCs), taken at new diagnosis, from a patient treated with antithyroid drugs. The TCR comes from a woman aged 18-35 years with Graves disease. The CDR3: CASSSPNLPQHF. For the CDR3, the DNA is TGTGCCAGCAGCTCCCCCAACTTACCCCAGCATTTT.